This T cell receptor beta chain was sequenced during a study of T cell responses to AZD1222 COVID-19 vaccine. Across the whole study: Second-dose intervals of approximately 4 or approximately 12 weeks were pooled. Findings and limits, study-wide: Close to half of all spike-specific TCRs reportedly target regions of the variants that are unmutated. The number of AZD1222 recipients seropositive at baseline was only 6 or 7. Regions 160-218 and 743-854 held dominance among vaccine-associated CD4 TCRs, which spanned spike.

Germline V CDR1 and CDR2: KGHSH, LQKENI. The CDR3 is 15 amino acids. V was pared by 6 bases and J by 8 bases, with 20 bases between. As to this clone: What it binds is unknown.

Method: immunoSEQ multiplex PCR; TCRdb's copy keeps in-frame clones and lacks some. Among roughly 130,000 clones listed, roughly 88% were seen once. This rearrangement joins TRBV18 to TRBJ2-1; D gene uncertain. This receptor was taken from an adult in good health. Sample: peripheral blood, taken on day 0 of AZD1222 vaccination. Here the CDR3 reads CASSPIMSLSDEQFF. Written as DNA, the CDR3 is TGTGCCAGCTCGCCCATCATGTCCCTCAGCGATGAGCAGTTCTTC.